These 11 T cell receptor beta chains share one sample of origin, sequenced in a study of neurological immune-mediated disorders (dated by TCRdb to the late 2010s). Library preparation was by 5' RACE. Sequenced on an Illumina HiSeq 2500. TCRdb reprocessing: public reads trimmed at Q25 with fastp, clones called with MiXCR, in-frame beta chains kept. Each entry merges the rows of one CDR3 protein and shows their most common DNA and genes. The sample table contains more than 75,000 distinct CDR3 sequences; only one count was recorded for 3.5% to 4.5% of them. The ten largest clones represent over 5.5% of the sample. The time point label for this specimen denotes: longitudinal time-point 3. What was sequenced was PBMCs. All receptors come from a woman in her sixties with multiple sclerosis.

In this sample, this clonotype turned up many times. The chain couples TRBV7-2 to TRBJ2-1, with 12 bases matching TRBD2. V lost 1 base and J lost 5; bases outside the gene matches: 3. Germline CDR1 reads SGHTA; CDR2 reads FQGNSA. This CDR3 contains 16 residues. CDR3 DNA: TGTGCCAGCAGCTTAGGGCTAGCGGGGGGGGACAATGAGCAGTTCTTC. Residues: CASSLGLAGGDNEQFF.

This clonotype showed up many times. The J gene is TRBJ1-5, the V gene TRBV5-1; possible D gene TRBD1, 6 bases. V gave up 0 bases and J gave up 0 bases, with 16 bases separating them. Germline V gene lookup returns CDR1 SGHRS and CDR2 YFSETQ. The CDR3 length is 18 residues. This CDR3 reads CASSLGVGASSSNQPQHF. The CDR3, as DNA: TGCGCCAGCAGCTTGGGGGTGGGGGCGTCTTCTAGCAATCAGCCCCAGCATTTT.

This clonotype was observed many times. The V gene is TRBV20-1, the J gene TRBJ2-2, with D perhaps matching TRBD1 (6 bases). The CDR3 is 14 amino acids. From germline, CDR1 is DFQATT and CDR2 SNEGSKA (reference sequence). Trimming stripped 6 bases from V and 4 bases from J, with 15 bases between. CDR3 nucleotide sequence: TGCAGTGCGGCCCGGGACACCGTCACCGGGGAGCTGTTTTTT. It specifies CSAARDTVTGELFF.

This clonotype was counted at least ten times. The chain links TRBV7-2 to TRBJ1-1; D gene ambiguous. The V gene's germline CDR1 is SGHTA and CDR2 FQGNSA. Trimming shortened V by 1 base and J by 6 bases, and 15 bases separated the two germline ends. The CDR3 has 15 amino acids. In DNA, the CDR3 is TGTGCCAGCAGCTTAGGGAGGATACAGACGTCTGAAGCTTTCTTT. Its translation is CASSLGRIQTSEAFF.

This clonotype appeared many times. V and J are TRBV20-1 and TRBJ2-1; weak D call: TRBD2 (6 bases). Trimming pared 6 bases from V and 0 bases from J, leaving 15 bases between. This CDR3 region has 15 residues. Germline V gene data show CDR1 as DFQATT and CDR2 as SNEGSKA (reference sequence). CDR3 protein: CSAAPSVSSYNEQFF. CDR3 nucleotides: TGCAGTGCAGCCCCTAGCGTTAGCTCCTACAATGAGCAGTTCTTC.

This clonotype was seen at least ten times. The chain couples TRBV7-9 to TRBJ1-1; a weak D match, TRBD1 (5 bases). Deletions cut 5 bases from V and 0 bases from J, with 13 bases between. Germline assignment: CDR1 SEHNR and CDR2 FQNEAQ (reference sequence). CDR3 length: 15 residues. In DNA form, the CDR3 reads TGTGCCAGCAGCCCGCGGGGGACGGTGAACACTGAAGCTTTCTTT. Translating it yields CASSPRGTVNTEAFF. The complete variable domain, with remaining parts taken from reference TRBV7-9 and TRBJ1-1, reads DTGVSQNPRHKITKRGQNVTFRCDPISEHNRLYWYRQTLGQGPEFLTYFQNEAQLEKSRLLSDRFSAERPKGSFSTLEIQRTEQGDSAMYLCASSPRGTVNTEAFFGQGTRLTVV.

Many counts were recorded for this clonotype. The chain couples TRBV15 to TRBJ2-7; no clear D. V shed 0 bases and J shed 3 bases, with 6 bases lying between them. The V gene's germline CDR1 is LNHNV and CDR2 YYDKDF (reference sequence). CDR3 length: 13 residues. Here the CDR3 reads CATSRDFNYEQYF. The CDR3 DNA sequence: TGTGCCACCAGCAGAGATTTTAACTACGAGCAGTACTTC.

At least ten counts were recorded for this clonotype. The rearrangement joins TRBV20-1 to TRBJ2-3; 7 bases align to TRBD2. Germline assignment: CDR1 DFQATT and CDR2 SNEGSKA (reference sequence). Trimming took 2 bases from V and 6 from J; bases not matched to a gene: 14. CDR3 length equals 16 residues. For the CDR3, the DNA is TGCAGTGCTAGATCACCTAGCGGAATAAAAGGGGATACGCAGTATTTT. It translates to CSARSPSGIKGDTQYF.

This clonotype was seen repeatedly, ten times or more. The chain combines TRBV27 with TRBJ2-5; 8 bases are a match to TRBD2. The germline V gene encodes CDR1 MNHEY and CDR2 SMNVEV (reference sequence). The CDR3 has 15 amino acids. Trimming at V came to 6 bases and at J to 4 bases, leaving 10 bases not matched to a gene. The CDR3 region is CASRGLAGGRETQYF. Here the CDR3 DNA reads TGTGCCAGCAGGGGCTTGGCGGGGGGCCGAGAGACCCAGTACTTC.

This clonotype was counted ten times or more. In DNA, the CDR3 is TGCGCCAGCAGCCCGGGACAGGGTGGCTATGGCTACACCTTC. It specifies CASSPGQGGYGYTF. The gene calls are TRBV5-1 and TRBJ1-2; 9 bases match TRBD1. Germline V gives CDR1 SGHRS, CDR2 YFSETQ. CDR3 length: 14 amino acids. Trimming cost V 4 bases and J 4 bases; bases outside gene matches: 5. The full variable domain, completed using reference TRBV5-1 and TRBJ1-2, is KAGVTQTPRYLIKTRGQQVTLSCSPISGHRSVSWYQQTPGQGLQFLFEYFSETQRNKGNFPGRFSGRQFSNSRSEMNVSTLELGDSALYLCASSPGQGGYGYTFGSGTRLTVV.

This clonotype was detected many times. V is TRBV20-1 and J is TRBJ1-5; a possible D gene is TRBD1 (5 bases). This CDR3 has 15 amino acids. Germline V lookup: CDR1 DFQATT, CDR2 SNEGSKA (reference sequence). V lost 6 bases to trimming and J lost 0 bases, with 15 bases between them. The CDR3 DNA reads TGCAGTGCCACAAACGGGGGTTATAGCAATCAGCCCCAGCATTTT. This codes for CSATNGGYSNQPQHF.